This is a list of T cell receptor beta chains from one sample in a study of blood T cell repertoires in COVID-19. The protocol was immunoSEQ multiplex PCR, while the TCRdb copy is restricted to in-frame clones and leaves out a portion. The sample includes approximately 300,000 clones, 92% of them seen just once. The sequenced sample was PBMCs or T cells enriched from blood (not recorded which). These receptors were collected from a woman in her 30s who had recovered from COVID-19. Both conserved end residues are part of each CDR3. The D gene is left open where the match is weak. The size field is filled for only some rows; it gives once, few, many or a size class.

D gene	J gene	V gene	clone size	CDR3 protein	CDR3 DNA
NA	TRBJ1-2	TRBV4-1	once	CASSPKTGYGYTF	TGCGCCAGCAGCCCGAAGACGGGCTATGGCTACACCTTC
NA	TRBJ2-5	TRBV28	once	CASSLWGQGKETQYF	TGTGCCAGCAGTTTATGGGGGCAGGGGAAGGAGACCCAGTACTTC
TRBD1	TRBJ1-1	TRBV19	NA	CASSTFPRTGTNTEAFF	TGTGCCAGTAGTACCTTCCCGCGGACAGGGACGAACACTGAAGCTTTCTTT
TRBD1	TRBJ2-2	TRBV15	NA	CATSRTGTGKELFF	TGTGCCACCAGCAGGACCGGGACAGGGAAGGAGCTGTTTTTT
TRBD2	TRBJ2-5	TRBV28	NA	CASSSPSGGEETQYF	TGTGCCAGCAGTTCCCCTAGCGGGGGGGAAGAGACCCAGTACTTC
TRBD1	TRBJ1-3	TRBV7-2	NA	CASSLIQGPGNTIYF	TGTGCCAGCAGCTTAATACAGGGGCCTGGAAACACCATATATTTT
TRBD1	TRBJ1-4	TRBV9	NA	CASSSGTGDNEKLFF	TGTGCCAGCAGCTCCGGGACAGGGGACAATGAAAAACTGTTTTTT
TRBD1	TRBJ1-6	TRBV6-2/TRBV6-3	NA	CASSPNGQGNSPLHF	TGTGCCAGCAGCCCCAATGGACAGGGAAATTCACCCCTCCACTTT
NA	TRBJ1-1	TRBV21-1	once	CASSNGSTEAFF	TGTGCCAGCAGCAATGGGAGTACTGAAGCTTTCTTT
TRBD1	TRBJ1-3	TRBV28	NA	CASRRTGARNTIYF	TGTGCCAGCAGACGGACAGGAGCGAGAAACACCATATATTTT
TRBD1	TRBJ2-2	TRBV11-2	NA	CASSHLDRGLNGELFF	TGTGCCAGCAGTCACCTTGACAGGGGGCTTAACGGGGAGCTGTTTTTT
NA	TRBJ1-1	TRBV12-3/TRBV12-4	NA	CASSPNTEAFF	TGTGCCAGCAGCCCAAACACTGAAGCTTTCTTT
NA	TRBJ2-7	TRBV6-5	once	CASSTDRTHEQYF	TGTGCCAGCAGCACCGACAGGACCCACGAGCAGTACTTC
NA	TRBJ2-6	TRBV7-9	NA	CASSPRGTAGSGANVLTF	TGTGCCAGCAGCCCCAGGGGAACGGCCGGCTCTGGGGCCAACGTCCTGACTTTC
TRBD2	TRBJ2-7	TRBV6-2/TRBV6-3	NA	CASSSPTSDSYEQYF	TGTGCCAGCAGCTCCCCTACTAGCGATTCCTACGAGCAGTACTTC
NA	TRBJ1-2	TRBV7-2	NA	CASSSQGTYGYTF	TGTGCCAGCAGCTCACAGGGTACCTATGGCTACACCTTC
NA	TRBJ1-1	TRBV20-1	NA	CSASRGSGGYTEAFF	TGCAGTGCTAGTAGAGGGTCCGGAGGGTACACTGAAGCTTTCTTT
NA	TRBJ2-5	TRBV25-1	NA	CASSGLVSQYF	TGTGCCAGCAGTGGTTTGGTTAGCCAGTACTTC
NA	TRBJ2-7	TRBV3-1/TRBV3-2	once	CASSQAAGMYYEQYF	TGTGCCAGCAGCCAAGCAGCAGGGATGTACTACGAGCAGTACTTC
TRBD1	TRBJ2-5	TRBV15	NA	CATSTIGTGPQETQYF	TGTGCCACCAGCACGATAGGGACAGGGCCTCAAGAGACCCAGTACTTC